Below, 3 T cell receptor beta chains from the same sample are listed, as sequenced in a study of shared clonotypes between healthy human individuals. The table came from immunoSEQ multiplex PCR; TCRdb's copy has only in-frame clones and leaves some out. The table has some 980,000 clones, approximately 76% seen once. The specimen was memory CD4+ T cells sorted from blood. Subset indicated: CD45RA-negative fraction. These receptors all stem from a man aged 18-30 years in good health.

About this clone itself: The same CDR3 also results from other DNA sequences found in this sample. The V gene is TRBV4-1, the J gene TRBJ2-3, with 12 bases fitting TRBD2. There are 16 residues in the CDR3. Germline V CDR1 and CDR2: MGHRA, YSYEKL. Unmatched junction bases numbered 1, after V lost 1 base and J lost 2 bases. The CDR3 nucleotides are TGCGCCAGCAGCCAAGGACTAGCGGGAGCCACAGATACGCAGTATTTT. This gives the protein CASSQGLAGATDTQYF.

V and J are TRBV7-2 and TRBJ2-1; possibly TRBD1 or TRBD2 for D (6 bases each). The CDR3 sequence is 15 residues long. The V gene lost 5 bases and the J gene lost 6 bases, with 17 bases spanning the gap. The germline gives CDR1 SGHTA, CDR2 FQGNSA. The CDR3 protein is CASSQSGGGSNEQFF. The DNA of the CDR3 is TGTGCCAGCAGCCAGAGCGGAGGGGGTTCCAATGAGCAGTTCTTC. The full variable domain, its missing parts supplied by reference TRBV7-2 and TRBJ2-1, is GAGVSQSPSNKVTEKGKDVELRCDPISGHTALYWYRQSLGQGLEFLIYFQGNSAPDKSGLPSDRFSAERTGGSVSTLTIQRTQQEDSAVYLCASSQSGGGSNEQFFGPGTRLTVL.

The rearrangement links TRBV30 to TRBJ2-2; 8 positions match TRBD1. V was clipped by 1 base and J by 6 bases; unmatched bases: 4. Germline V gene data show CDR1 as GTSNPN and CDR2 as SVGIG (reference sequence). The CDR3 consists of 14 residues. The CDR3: CAWSGGQGPGELFF. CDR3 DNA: TGTGCCTGGAGTGGAGGACAGGGCCCCGGGGAGCTGTTTTTT.